The 18 T cell receptor beta chains given below trace back to one sample, sequenced in a study of cytomegalovirus exposure and HLA in healthy donors. Amplification used 60 Vbeta primers and 13 Jbeta primers. The data were produced by immunoSEQ multiplex PCR, yet TCRdb's version contains in-frame clones alone and is incomplete. This table holds about 170,000 clones, about 80% found once. The sequenced material came from PBMCs. The receptors were sampled from a woman aged 45-59 years in good health and CMV-seronegative.

The J gene is TRBJ1-2, the V gene TRBV6-5; D unresolved. With 4 bases removed from V and 4 bases from J, the gap between germline ends came to 19 bases. Germline-derived CDR1 and CDR2 are MNHEY and SVGAGI. The CDR3 has 16 amino acids. The DNA for the CDR3 is TGTGCCAGCAGTTTCCTCCCAATCGGGGTTGGCTATGGCTACACCTTC. Its translation is CASSFLPIGVGYGYTF.

The chain joins TRBV6-5 to TRBJ1-1; unclear D gene. The CDR3 consists of 11 residues. Germline-derived CDR1 and CDR2 are MNHEY and SVGAGI. Trimming removed 4 bases at V and 5 bases at J, with 5 bases between. The CDR3 reads CASSSRTEAFF. In DNA form, the CDR3 reads TGTGCCAGCAGTTCACGGACTGAAGCTTTCTTT.

This chain links TRBV19 with TRBJ2-5; a weak D match, TRBD1 (5 bases). Germline lookup yields CDR1 LNHDA and CDR2 SQIVND (reference sequence). This CDR3 is built from 15 residues. Between the trimmed V and J ends, which lost 1 base and 2 bases, there was a span of 11 bases. The chain's CDR3 is CASSIVRQGQETQYF. The CDR3 coding sequence is TGTGCCAGTAGTATAGTACGGCAGGGTCAAGAGACCCAGTACTTC.

This chain links TRBV4-3 with TRBJ2-2, with D maybe TRBD2 (7 bases). The V gene lost 0 bases and the J gene lost 7 bases, with 15 bases spanning the gap. This CDR3 is 16 amino acids long. Germline V CDR1 and CDR2: LGHNA, YSLEER. CDR3 amino acids: CASSQEQGGEGGELFF. Here the CDR3 DNA reads TGCGCCAGCAGCCAAGAACAGGGCGGGGAGGGCGGGGAGCTGTTTTTT.

CDR3 region: CASSRDFTSTDTQYF. Here the CDR3 DNA reads TGTGCCAGCAGCCGGGACTTCACTAGCACAGATACGCAGTATTTT. J is TRBJ2-3 and V is TRBV7-2, with a possible D match to TRBD2 (6 bases). Trimming cost V 5 bases and J 0 bases, with 12 bases left between them. The length of the CDR3 is 15 residues. Germline assignment: CDR1 SGHTA and CDR2 FQGNSA.

This clone is a singleton in its sample. The genes are TRBV18 and TRBJ2-7; TRBD1 agrees at 9 bases. Germline-derived CDR1 and CDR2 are KGHSH and LQKENI. This CDR3 spans 14 amino acids. With V trimmed by 8 bases and J by 4 bases, 9 bases remained unmatched. For the CDR3, the DNA is TGTGCCAGCAGGATCGAACAGGGGGCTTACGAGCAGTACTTC. Translated: CASRIEQGAYEQYF.

The chain recombines TRBV29-1 with TRBJ2-7; TRBD1 matches at 7 bases. The CDR3 totals 13 residues. Germline V CDR1 and CDR2: SQVTM, ANQGSEA. The V segment lost 6 bases and the J segment 7 bases; nucleotides outside the gene matches: 12. Here the CDR3 DNA reads TGCAGCGTCCAAGGACAGGCCCCGGGAGAGCAGTACTTC. Translated, it gives CSVQGQAPGEQYF.

The count of this clone is one. CDR3 sequence: CASSPRRGTSENPRETQYF. CDR3 nucleotides: TGTGCCAGCAGCCCCCGCCGAGGGACTAGCGAAAACCCCAGGGAGACCCAGTACTTC. V usage is TRBV11-2 and J usage is TRBJ2-5; TRBD2 aligns across 10 bases. This CDR3 spans 19 amino acids. Germline V gene lookup returns CDR1 SGHAT and CDR2 FQNNGV. Losses at the gene ends were 5 bases for V and 5 bases for J; bases not matched to a gene: 20.

This clone was observed a handful of times. The chain links TRBV28 to TRBJ2-7; D is possibly TRBD2 (5 bases). Trimming removed 3 bases at V and 6 bases at J, with 9 bases between. CDR1 is MDHEN, CDR2 SYDVKM, per germline. CDR3 length: 12 residues. The CDR3 region is CASSFSGFEQYF. The CDR3 DNA reads as TGTGCCAGCAGTTTCTCGGGGTTCGAGCAGTACTTC.

The rearrangement uses TRBV28 and TRBJ1-2; TRBD1 matches at 9 bases. This CDR3 contains 14 residues. After removal of 6 bases from V and 4 bases from J, the junction contained 6 bases not matched to a gene. CDR1 is MDHEN and CDR2 is SYDVKM in the germline V gene. In nucleotides, the CDR3 is TGTGCCAGCAGCTGGACAGGGGCCGGCTATGGCTACACCTTC. This translates into CASSWTGAGYGYTF.

This chain joins TRBV6-5 and TRBJ1-5; 7 bases fit TRBD1. In germline, CDR1 is MNHEY, CDR2 SVGAGI. The CDR3 totals 13 residues. V was pared by 6 bases and J by 6 bases, with 5 bases of the junction left unmatched. DNA of the CDR3: TGTGCCAGCAGCTACGGGACAGCTCAGCCCCAGCATTTT. Its translation is CASSYGTAQPQHF.

The rearrangement uses TRBV9 and TRBJ1-6, with 8 bases matching TRBD1. The length of the CDR3 is 14 residues. CDR1 is SGDLS, CDR2 YYNGEE, per germline. The ends lost 7 bases at V and 7 bases at J; junction bases unmatched: 7. Here the CDR3 reads CASARTGQNSPLHF. Written as DNA, the CDR3 is TGTGCCAGCGCCCGGACAGGGCAAAATTCACCCCTCCACTTT.

This clone was observed a few times. The chain combines TRBV20-1 with TRBJ1-5; TRBD1 might be the D (5 bases). The V gene's germline CDR1 is DFQATT and CDR2 SNEGSKA (reference sequence). The CDR3 loop spans 11 amino acids. Written as DNA, the CDR3 is TGCAGCTGTGGGGGGGATCAGCCCCAGCATTTT. Amino acid sequence: CSCGGDQPQHF.

This sequence joins TRBV5-1 and TRBJ2-2; 15 bases map to TRBD2. Germline values: CDR1 SGHRS, CDR2 YFSETQ. V shed 0 bases, J shed 4 bases, and the junction held 7 bases outside the gene matches. CDR3 length: 19 residues. CDR3 region: CASSLAGLAGGPGTGELFF. The DNA for the CDR3 is TGCGCCAGCAGCTTGGCCGGACTAGCGGGAGGGCCAGGCACCGGGGAGCTGTTTTTT.

This clone was picked up a small number of times. The rearrangement joins TRBV12-5 to TRBJ2-5, with 12 bases fitting TRBD1. The CDR3 consists of 16 residues. Germline assignment: CDR1 LGHNT and CDR2 FRNRAP. Trimming at V came to 2 bases and at J to 4 bases, leaving 5 bases not matched to a gene. The chain's CDR3 is CASGLSRDRGLETQYF. The CDR3 nucleotides are TGTGCTAGTGGTTTGTCCCGGGACAGGGGGCTAGAGACCCAGTACTTC.

This clone appeared a few times. The V gene is TRBV5-5, the J gene TRBJ2-3; D might be TRBD1 (6 bases). Trimming pared 4 bases from V and 0 bases from J, leaving 18 bases between. The CDR3 length is 17 residues. CDR1 is SGHKS and CDR2 is YYEKEE in the germline V gene (reference sequence). The CDR3 protein is CASSQDYRDTSTDTQYF. CDR3 bases: TGTGCCAGCAGCCAAGACTACAGGGATACTAGCACAGATACGCAGTATTTT.

CDR3 in DNA: TGTGCCAGCAGCGTAGGAGACAGAGTAGCTGGAAACACCATATATTTT. Translation gives CASSVGDRVAGNTIYF. V gene TRBV9 combines with J gene TRBJ1-3; possibly TRBD1 for D (5 bases). This CDR3 spans 16 amino acids. V lost 0 bases, J lost 2 bases, and 12 bases lay in between. Germline V gives CDR1 SGDLS, CDR2 YYNGEE. Based on the CDR3 plus reference TRBV9 and TRBJ1-3, the full variable domain is DSGVTQTPKHLITATGQRVTLRCSPRSGDLSVYWYQQSLDQGLQFLIQYYNGEERAKGNILERFSAQQFPDLHSELNLSSLELGDSALYFCASSVGDRVAGNTIYFGEGSWLTVV.

V is TRBV10-2 and J is TRBJ1-2; no clear D gene. Germline V gene lookup returns CDR1 WSHSY and CDR2 SAAADI. The CDR3 runs to 13 residues. Trimming stripped 3 bases from V and 8 bases from J, with 13 bases between. In DNA, the CDR3 is TGCGCCAGCAGTGAACTCTCTGCGGGGGGCTACACCTTC. Translated, it gives CASSELSAGGYTF.